Each of the 5 T cell receptor beta chains below was sequenced from the same sample in a study of T-cell reconstitution after alpha-beta-depleted transplantation in children. Molecular barcoding with unique molecular identifiers was used for the TCRbeta library. One entry per CDR3 protein, called by TCRdb with MiXCR from the PCR reads. This sample yields about 210,000 distinct CDR3 sequences, of which approximately 19% are seen a single time; 43% belongs to the top ten. The material sequenced was PBMCs, mostly from graft donor cells, taken 360 days after TCRalphabeta/CD19-depleted stem cell transplant. All receptors derive from a male patient aged 2 to 9 who had a stem cell transplant for acute lymphoblastic leukemia, so the T cells may come from the graft donor.

This clonotype has just a few counts. The chain combines TRBV20-1 with TRBJ1-1; TRBD1 agrees at 8 bases. This CDR3 has 18 residues. J gave up 0 bases and V 1 base, and 13 bases lay outside the gene matches. Per the germline V gene, CDR1 is DFQATT and CDR2 is SNEGSKA (reference sequence). The CDR3 bases are TGCAGTGCTAGAGTCCTTCGGACAGGGCCCATCCTGAACACTGAAGCTTTCTTT. Its translation: CSARVLRTGPILNTEAFF.

This clonotype was counted only a few times. The chain joins TRBV13 to TRBJ2-3; D is perhaps TRBD1 or TRBD2 (6 bases each). CDR3 length: 15 amino acids. Trimming cost V 8 bases and J 2 bases, with 17 bases left between them. Germline V CDR1 and CDR2: PRHDT, FYEKMQ (reference sequence). CDR3 bases: TGTGCCAGCGTCAGGAGGGGGGCCCCCACAGATACGCAGTATTTT. Its protein product is CASVRRGAPTDTQYF.

This clonotype was seen a handful of times. This chain connects TRBV7-2 to TRBJ2-5; D is ambiguous. The CDR3 loop spans 15 amino acids. Trimming stripped 1 base from V and 2 bases from J, with 11 bases between. CDR1 and CDR2 (germline): SGHTA, FQGNSA. The CDR3, as DNA: TGTGCCAGCAGCTTAGTTGCGCCGCCTCAAGAGACCCAGTACTTC. Protein product: CASSLVAPPQETQYF.

The J gene is TRBJ2-1, the V gene TRBV7-9; 10 positions match TRBD1. The CDR3 covers 15 residues. Germline trimming cut 2 bases from V and 6 bases from J; bases unmatched to any gene: 4. Germline V gene sequence: CDR1 SEHNR, CDR2 FQNEAQ (reference sequence). CDR3 loop: CASSLSRTGGNEQFF. The CDR3 bases are TGTGCCAGCAGCTTATCCAGGACAGGGGGCAATGAGCAGTTCTTC. The full variable domain, its missing parts supplied by reference TRBV7-9 and TRBJ2-1, is DTGVSQNPRHKITKRGQNVTFRCDPISEHNRLYWYRQTLGQGPEFLTYFQNEAQLEKSRLLSDRFSAERPKGSFSTLEIQRTEQGDSAMYLCASSLSRTGGNEQFFGPGTRLTVL.

This clonotype appeared a few times. The chain joins TRBV29-1 to TRBJ2-7; D might be TRBD2 (5 bases). V lost 4 bases to trimming and J lost 5 bases, with 6 bases between them. The germline V gene encodes CDR1 SQVTM and CDR2 ANQGSEA. This CDR3 is 10 amino acids long. The CDR3 DNA sequence: TGCAGCGTTGGGGGAGACGAGCAGTACTTC. Its protein is CSVGGDEQYF.